Following are 24 T cell receptor beta chains from one sample sequenced in a study of T cells in Graves' hyperthyroidism and ophthalmopathy. Amplified regions were TCR beta CDR3 sequences from RNA transcripts. TCR CDR3 underwent first-round RT-PCR with the HTBI primer set. TCRdb reprocessed the multiplex PCR reads with MiXCR, giving one entry per CDR3 protein. Of 350,000 to 400,000 distinct CDR3 sequences in the sample, under 20% were seen once. The material sequenced was blood. These receptors were obtained from a woman in her late teens or twenties with Graves' hyperthyroidism.

This clonotype was seen many times. The DNA of the CDR3 is TGTGCCAGCAGCCAAGAAGGGGGGGGCTACTATGGCTACACCTTC. This translates into CASSQEGGGYYGYTF. The V gene is TRBV14, the J gene TRBJ1-2; a weak D match, TRBD1 (6 bases). Trimming stripped 0 bases from V and 3 bases from J, with 11 bases between. This CDR3 region has 15 residues. Germline V gene sequence: CDR1 SGHDN, CDR2 FVKESK.

This clonotype was observed a handful of times. The V call is TRBV7-6, the J call TRBJ1-1, with D unclear. The ends were cut back, 4 bases at V and 5 bases at J, with 14 bases in the middle. Germline CDR1 reads SGHVS; CDR2 reads FNYEAQ. The CDR3 totals 14 residues. CDR3 region: CASSSSGELTEAFF. CDR3 nucleotides: TGTGCCAGCAGCTCCAGCGGGGAACTTACTGAAGCTTTCTTT.

CDR3 sequence (DNA): TGTGCTAGTGCCCTGTTGGTAGTCACAGACCGAACCTACGAGCAGTACTTC. Protein: CASALLVVTDRTYEQYF. The chain uses TRBV12-5 and TRBJ2-7; no reliable D call. V was pared by 7 bases and J by 2 bases, with 24 bases between. The CDR3 sequence is 17 residues long. Per germline, CDR1 LGHNT and CDR2 FRNRAP.

In its sample, this clonotype was seen many times. The chain is built from TRBV2 and TRBJ1-2; TRBD1 matches at 7 bases. With V trimmed by 4 bases and J by 5 bases, 4 bases remained unmatched. The CDR3 sequence is 13 residues long. Germline V gene data show CDR1 as SNHLY and CDR2 as FYNNEI. CDR3 coding DNA: TGTGCCAGCAGTGCCCAGACAGGGTATGGCTACACCTTC. Amino acids: CASSAQTGYGYTF.

This clonotype showed up many times. The chain recombines TRBV12-3 or TRBV12-4 with TRBJ2-2; 7 bases match TRBD1. V was pared by 6 bases and J by 6 bases, with 10 bases of the junction left unmatched. CDR3 size: 15 residues. CDR3 residues: CASSRITGAAGELFF. The CDR3 bases are TGTGCCAGCAGCAGAATAACAGGGGCGGCCGGGGAGCTGTTTTTT.

There are many counts of this clonotype. V gene TRBV29-1 combines with J gene TRBJ1-1; TRBD1 is a possible D gene (5 bases). Germline V gives CDR1 SQVTM, CDR2 ANQGSEA. The CDR3 sequence is 13 residues long. V was trimmed by 8 bases and J by 7 bases, leaving 20 bases between them. DNA for the CDR3: TGCAGCTATGACACAGGCATCTCCCTTGAAGCTTTCTTT. It translates to CSYDTGISLEAFF. The full variable domain, completed using reference TRBV29-1 and TRBJ1-1, is SAVISQKPSRDICQRGTSLTIQCQVDSQVTMMFWYRQQPGQSLTLIATANQGSEATYESGFVIDKFPISRPNLTFSTLTVSNMSPEDSSIYLCSYDTGISLEAFFGQGTRLTVV.

This clonotype was seen at least ten times. The genes are TRBV25-1 and TRBJ1-1, with 9 bases aligning to TRBD1. V lost 4 bases to trimming and J lost 4 bases; unmatched junction nucleotides: 7. CDR1 and CDR2 from the germline V gene are MGHDK and SYGVNS. The CDR3 consists of 15 residues. The CDR3 loop reads CASSAPGQGVTEAFF. Here the CDR3 DNA reads TGTGCCAGCAGTGCCCCGGGACAGGGTGTCACTGAAGCTTTCTTT.

The rearrangement uses TRBV6-1 and TRBJ1-2, with 8 bases aligning to TRBD1. The germline CDR1 and CDR2 sequences are MNHNS and SASEGT. J gave up 8 bases and V 9 bases, and 5 bases lay outside the gene matches. CDR3 size: 11 residues. The CDR3 sequence is CASTGGRGYTF. CDR3 sequence (DNA): TGTGCCAGTACAGGGGGAAGAGGCTACACCTTC.

The sample holds a few counts of this clonotype. With a much larger clone just one base away, this may be a read error. This chain links TRBV7-8 with TRBJ2-7; D unclear. Trimming pared 1 base from V and 4 bases from J, leaving 14 bases between. The CDR3 is made up of 15 amino acids. Germline V gives CDR1 SGHVS, CDR2 FQNEAQ. The CDR3 protein is CASSLEGAPTYEQYF. In DNA form, the CDR3 reads TGTGCCAGCAGCTTAGAAGGAGCACCTACGTACGAGCAGTACTTC.

This clonotype was observed a few times. V and J are TRBV20-1 and TRBJ1-1; perhaps TRBD1 as D (5 bases). CDR3 size: 14 residues. Trimming left V 1 base short and J 4 bases short, with 13 bases between. Looked up from germline, CDR1 is DFQATT and CDR2 is SNEGSKA (reference sequence). CDR3 DNA sequence: TGCAGTGCTAGAGTTTTCGGACAACCCACTGAAGCTTTCTTT. The encoded protein is CSARVFGQPTEAFF.

This clonotype came up many times. This CDR3 fails to terminate in the conserved phenylalanine or tryptophan, so it likely reflects a read error. The genes are TRBV9 and TRBJ1-1; 7 nucleotides line up with TRBD1. The V and J ends lost 3 bases and 0 bases, in that order; junction bases with no gene match: 8. Germline loops: CDR1 SGDLS, CDR2 YYNGEE. This CDR3 comprises 16 residues. CDR3 region: CASSGYPTGLNTEAFL. The CDR3 coding sequence is TGTGCCAGCAGCGGTTACCCGACAGGGTTGAACACTGAAGCTTTCCTT.

This clonotype was picked up many times. The chain has TRBV2 and TRBJ1-2; TRBD1 might be the D (5 bases). Germline values: CDR1 SNHLY, CDR2 FYNNEI. The CDR3 is 14 residues long. V lost 5 bases and J 4 bases, leaving 14 bases between the germline ends. DNA for the CDR3: TGTGCCAGCAGTTTGCAGGGATACGGCTATGGCTACACCTTC. Translation: CASSLQGYGYGYTF.

This clonotype has at least ten counts. The junction differs from germline at one of its ends, possibly a read error. The V call is TRBV20-1, the J call TRBJ1-6; D remains unclear. From germline, CDR1 is DFQATT and CDR2 SNEGSKA (reference sequence). The CDR3 has 17 amino acids. The CDR3 region is CSARDIRVVGGYSPLHF. The CDR3 DNA is TGCAGTGCCAGAGATATTCGGGTTGTGGGCGGGTATTCACCCCTCCACTTT.

This clonotype was seen at least ten times. The rearrangement links TRBV11-2 to TRBJ2-2; 9 positions match TRBD1. After removal of 5 bases from V and 9 bases from J, the junction contained 7 bases not matched to a gene. Germline CDR1 and CDR2: SGHAT and FQNNGV. The length of the CDR3 is 14 residues. The CDR3 loop is CASSTSQGAWELFF. The CDR3 DNA is TGTGCCAGCAGCACGTCACAGGGGGCGTGGGAGCTGTTTTTT. Complete variable domain (other parts from reference TRBV11-2 and TRBJ2-2): EAGVAQSPRYKIIEKRQSVAFWCNPISGHATLYWYQQILGQGPKLLIQFQNNGVVDDSQLPKDRFSAERLKGVDSTLKIQPAKLEDSAVYLCASSTSQGAWELFFGEGSRLTVL.

The sample holds many counts of this clonotype. The chain uses TRBV5-4 and TRBJ2-5, with D unclear. Trimming cost V 0 bases and J 0 bases, with 6 bases left between them. Germline assignment: CDR1 SGHNT and CDR2 YYREEE (reference sequence). This CDR3 region has 14 residues. The CDR3 region has the DNA TGTGCCAGCAGCTTGGTAGGCAACCAAGAGACCCAGTACTTC. Translating gives CASSLVGNQETQYF.

In its sample, this clonotype was seen many times. V and J are TRBV15 and TRBJ1-1, with no clear D. V dropped 4 bases and J dropped 3 bases, with 6 bases sitting between them. The CDR3 is made up of 12 amino acids. Germline V gene sequence: CDR1 LNHNV, CDR2 YYDKDF (reference sequence). The CDR3: CATSTGYTEAFF. In DNA form, the CDR3 reads TGTGCCACCAGCACGGGCTACACTGAAGCTTTCTTT.

This clonotype was seen more than once but under ten times. The rearrangement uses TRBV15 and TRBJ2-2, with TRBD2 matching 9 bases. This CDR3 is built from 14 residues. V gave up 6 bases and J gave up 6 bases; unmatched junction bases: 5. CDR1 and CDR2 from the germline V gene are LNHNV and YYDKDF (reference sequence). CDR3 bases: TGTGCCACCAGAAACGGCGGGGGGGCCGGGGAGCTGTTTTTT. It is translated as CATRNGGGAGELFF.

This clonotype was observed at least ten times. J is TRBJ2-7 and V is TRBV5-1; D is unclear. This CDR3 has 14 residues. Between the trimmed V and J ends, which lost 4 bases and 1 base, there was a span of 12 bases. CDR1 SGHRS and CDR2 YFSETQ come from the germline V gene. Here the CDR3 reads CASSRSVGSYEQYF. CDR3 sequence (DNA): TGCGCCAGCAGCCGTTCGGTGGGGTCCTACGAGCAGTACTTC.

This clonotype was observed many times. The chain carries TRBV29-1 and TRBJ1-1; a possible D gene is TRBD1 (6 bases). Trimming shortened V by 3 bases and J by 6 bases, and 17 bases separated the two germline ends. Germline loops: CDR1 SQVTM, CDR2 ANQGSEA. The CDR3 is made up of 14 amino acids. This CDR3 reads CSVDDIQGSPEAFF. The CDR3 DNA reads TGCAGCGTTGATGACATCCAGGGGTCCCCTGAAGCTTTCTTT.

The chain couples TRBV6-1 to TRBJ1-2; D gene ambiguous. Trimming cost V 0 bases and J 2 bases, with 7 bases left between them. The CDR3 loop spans 14 amino acids. The V gene's germline CDR1 is MNHNS and CDR2 SASEGT. Here the CDR3 reads CASSEAEQNYGYTF. CDR3 nucleotides: TGTGCCAGCAGTGAAGCTGAGCAGAACTATGGCTACACCTTC.

As for this clonotype: A junction boundary mismatches the germline segment, possibly from a read error. V usage is TRBV12-3 or TRBV12-4 and J usage is TRBJ1-1, with a tentative D call TRBD1 (5 bases). The CDR3 runs 15 residues. The CDR3 nucleotides read TGTGCCAGCGGTTTGGTGGGGCGACGGAACACTGAAGCTTTCTTT. Protein product: CASGLVGRRNTEAFF.

This clonotype was seen more than once but under ten times. The chain recombines TRBV2 with TRBJ2-2, with TRBD1 identical over 9 bases. This CDR3 has 17 amino acids. The V gene's germline CDR1 is SNHLY and CDR2 FYNNEI. With 7 bases clipped from V and 0 bases from J, the junction kept 9 bases outside the gene matches. DNA for the CDR3: TGTGCCAGCACTCCCGACAGGGGGTTCGCGAACACCGGGGAGCTGTTTTTT. It encodes CASTPDRGFANTGELFF.

A single count supports this clonotype. The gene calls are TRBV6-2 or TRBV6-3 and TRBJ2-7; tentative D call: TRBD1 (6 bases). The CDR3 is 14 residues long. Trimming took 10 bases from V and 2 from J, leaving 18 bases between them. Per the germline V gene, CDR1 is MNHEY and CDR2 is SVGEGT. CDR3 DNA: TGTGCCACCACCCCCGGGCAGGGGACCTACGAGCAGTACTTC. The encoded protein is CATTPGQGTYEQYF.

The rearrangement joins TRBV6-5 to TRBJ2-1, with D unresolved. The germline V and J ends were trimmed by 2 bases and 4 bases, with 6 bases remaining between them. This CDR3 has 13 amino acids. Germline assignment: CDR1 MNHEY and CDR2 SVGAGI. CDR3 nucleotides: TGTGCCAGCAGTTACGGGCAGTACAATGAGCAGTTCTTC. Its translation is CASSYGQYNEQFF.